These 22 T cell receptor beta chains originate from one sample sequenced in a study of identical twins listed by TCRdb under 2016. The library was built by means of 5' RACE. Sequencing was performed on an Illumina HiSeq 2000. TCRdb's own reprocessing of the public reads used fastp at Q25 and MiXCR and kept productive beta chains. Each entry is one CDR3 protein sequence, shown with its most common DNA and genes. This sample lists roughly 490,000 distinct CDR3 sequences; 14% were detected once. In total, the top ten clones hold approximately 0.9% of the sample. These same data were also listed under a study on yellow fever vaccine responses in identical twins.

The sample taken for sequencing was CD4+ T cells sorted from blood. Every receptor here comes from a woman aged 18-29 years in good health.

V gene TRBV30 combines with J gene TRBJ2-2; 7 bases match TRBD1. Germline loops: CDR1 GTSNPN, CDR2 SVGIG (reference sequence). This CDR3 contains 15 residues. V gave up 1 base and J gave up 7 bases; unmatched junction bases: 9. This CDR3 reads CAWSGDSPALGELFF. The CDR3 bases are TGTGCCTGGAGTGGGGACAGCCCCGCCCTCGGGGAGCTGTTTTTT. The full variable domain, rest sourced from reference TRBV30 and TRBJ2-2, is SQTIHQWPATLVQPVGSPLSLECTVEGTSNPNLYWYRQAAGRGLQLLFYSVGIGQISSEVPQNLSASRPQDRQFILSSKKLLLSDSGFYLCAWSGDSPALGELFFGEGSRLTVL.

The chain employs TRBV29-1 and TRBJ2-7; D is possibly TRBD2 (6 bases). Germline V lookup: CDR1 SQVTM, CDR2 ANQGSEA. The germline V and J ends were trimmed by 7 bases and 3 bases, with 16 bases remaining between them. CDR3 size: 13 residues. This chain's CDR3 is CSATKAGIYEQYF. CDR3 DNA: TGCAGCGCCACAAAAGCGGGTATCTACGAGCAGTACTTC.

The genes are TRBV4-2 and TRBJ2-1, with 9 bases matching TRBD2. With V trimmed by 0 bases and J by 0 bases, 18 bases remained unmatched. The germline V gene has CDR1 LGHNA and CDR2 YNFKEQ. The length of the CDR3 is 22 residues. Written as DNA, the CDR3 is TGTGCCAGCAGCCAAGATTTTATGGTTGGAGTAGCGGGAGATCCCTCCTACAATGAGCAGTTCTTC. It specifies CASSQDFMVGVAGDPSYNEQFF.

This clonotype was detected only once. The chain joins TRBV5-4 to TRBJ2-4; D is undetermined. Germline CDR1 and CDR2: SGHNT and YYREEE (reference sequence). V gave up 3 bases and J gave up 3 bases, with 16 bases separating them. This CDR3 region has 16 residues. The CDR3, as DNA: TGTGCCAGCAGCTCTAAGTCATGGTATGGCAAAAACATTCAGTACTTC. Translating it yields CASSSKSWYGKNIQYF.

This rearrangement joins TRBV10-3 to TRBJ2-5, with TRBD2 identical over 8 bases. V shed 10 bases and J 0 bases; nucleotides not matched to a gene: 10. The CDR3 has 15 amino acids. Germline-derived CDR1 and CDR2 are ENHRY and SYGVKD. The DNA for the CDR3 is TGTGCCACCCGGCAACTAGCGGTTGACCAAGAGACCCAGTACTTC. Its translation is CATRQLAVDQETQYF.

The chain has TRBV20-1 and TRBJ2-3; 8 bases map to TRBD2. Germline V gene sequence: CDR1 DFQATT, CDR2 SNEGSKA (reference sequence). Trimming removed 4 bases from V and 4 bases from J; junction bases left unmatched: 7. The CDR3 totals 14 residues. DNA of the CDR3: TGCAGTGCTATGACTAGCGTTTGGCCAGATACGCAGTATTTT. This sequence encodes CSAMTSVWPDTQYF.

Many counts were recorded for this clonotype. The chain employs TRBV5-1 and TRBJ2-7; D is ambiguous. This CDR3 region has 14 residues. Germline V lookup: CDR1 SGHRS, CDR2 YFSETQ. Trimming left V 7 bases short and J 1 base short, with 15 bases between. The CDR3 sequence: CASAPSQISYEQYF. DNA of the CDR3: TGCGCCAGCGCCCCCAGCCAGATTTCCTACGAGCAGTACTTC. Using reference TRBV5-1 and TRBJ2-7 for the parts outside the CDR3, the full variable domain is KAGVTQTPRYLIKTRGQQVTLSCSPISGHRSVSWYQQTPGQGLQFLFEYFSETQRNKGNFPGRFSGRQFSNSRSEMNVSTLELGDSALYLCASAPSQISYEQYFGPGTRLTVT.

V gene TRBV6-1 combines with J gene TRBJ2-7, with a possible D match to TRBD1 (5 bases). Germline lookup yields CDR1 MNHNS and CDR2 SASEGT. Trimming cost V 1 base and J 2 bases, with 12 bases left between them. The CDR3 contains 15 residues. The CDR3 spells CASSEGVRVAYEQYF. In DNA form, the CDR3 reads TGTGCCAGCAGTGAAGGGGTCAGGGTGGCCTACGAGCAGTACTTC.

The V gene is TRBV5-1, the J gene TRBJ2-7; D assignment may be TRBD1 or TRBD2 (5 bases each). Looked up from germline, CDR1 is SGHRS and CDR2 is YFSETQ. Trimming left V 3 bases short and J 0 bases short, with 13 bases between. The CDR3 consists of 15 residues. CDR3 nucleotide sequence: TGCGCCAGCAGCTGGGACGCCCCGAGCTCCTACGAGCAGTACTTC. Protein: CASSWDAPSSYEQYF.

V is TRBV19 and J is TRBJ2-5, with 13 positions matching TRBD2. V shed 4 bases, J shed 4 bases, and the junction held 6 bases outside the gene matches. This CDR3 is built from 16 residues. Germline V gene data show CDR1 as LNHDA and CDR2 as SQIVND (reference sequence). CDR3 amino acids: CASSRGTSGTRETQYF. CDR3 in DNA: TGTGCCAGTAGTAGAGGGACTAGCGGGACCCGAGAGACCCAGTACTTC.

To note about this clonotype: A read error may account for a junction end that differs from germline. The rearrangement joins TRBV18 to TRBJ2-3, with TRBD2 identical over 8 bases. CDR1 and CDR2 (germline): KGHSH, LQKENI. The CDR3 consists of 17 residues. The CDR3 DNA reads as TGTGCCAGCTCACCAGATAGCGGACTAGCCCCTTCCGATACGCAGAATTTT. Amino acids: CASSPDSGLAPSDTQNF.

The chain's CDR3 is CASSGRGMPNEQFF. CDR3 DNA: TGTGCCAGCAGCGGCAGGGGTATGCCCAATGAGCAGTTCTTC. The rearrangement links TRBV11-2 to TRBJ2-1; a weak D match, TRBD1 (6 bases). V lost 5 bases and J lost 6, with 14 bases in between. CDR3 length: 14 amino acids. Looked up from germline, CDR1 is SGHAT and CDR2 is FQNNGV. Supplemented by reference TRBV11-2 and TRBJ2-1, the full variable domain reads EAGVAQSPRYKIIEKRQSVAFWCNPISGHATLYWYQQILGQGPKLLIQFQNNGVVDDSQLPKDRFSAERLKGVDSTLKIQPAKLEDSAVYLCASSGRGMPNEQFFGPGTRLTVL.

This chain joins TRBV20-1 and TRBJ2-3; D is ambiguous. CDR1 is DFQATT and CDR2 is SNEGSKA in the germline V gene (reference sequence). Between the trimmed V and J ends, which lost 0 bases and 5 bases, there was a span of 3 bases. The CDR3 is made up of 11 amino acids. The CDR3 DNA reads TGCAGTGCTAGAGAAGTAGATACGCAGTATTTT. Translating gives CSAREVDTQYF.

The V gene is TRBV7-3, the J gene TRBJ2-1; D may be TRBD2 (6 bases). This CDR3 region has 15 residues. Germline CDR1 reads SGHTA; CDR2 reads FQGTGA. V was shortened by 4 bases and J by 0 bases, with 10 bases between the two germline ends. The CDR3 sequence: CASSSGESSYNEQFF. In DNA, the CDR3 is TGTGCCAGCAGCTCGGGGGAGAGCTCCTACAATGAGCAGTTCTTC.

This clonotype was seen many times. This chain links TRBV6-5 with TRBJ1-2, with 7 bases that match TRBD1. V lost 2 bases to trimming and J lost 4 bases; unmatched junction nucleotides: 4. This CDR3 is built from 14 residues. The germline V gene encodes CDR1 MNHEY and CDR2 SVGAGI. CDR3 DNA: TGTGCCAGCAGTTACAGGGGGCAGGGCTATGGCTACACCTTC. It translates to CASSYRGQGYGYTF.

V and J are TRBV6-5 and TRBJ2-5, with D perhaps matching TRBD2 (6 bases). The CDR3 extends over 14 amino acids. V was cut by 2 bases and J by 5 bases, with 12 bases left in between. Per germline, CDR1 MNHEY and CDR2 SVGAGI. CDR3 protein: CASSYETGGETQYF. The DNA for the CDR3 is TGTGCCAGCAGTTACGAGACCGGGGGTGAGACCCAGTACTTC.

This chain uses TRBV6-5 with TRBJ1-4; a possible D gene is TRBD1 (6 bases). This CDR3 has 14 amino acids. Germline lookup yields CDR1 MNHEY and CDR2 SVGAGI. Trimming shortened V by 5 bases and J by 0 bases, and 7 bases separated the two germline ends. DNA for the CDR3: TGTGCCAGCAGTAACAGGGCAACTAATGAAAAACTGTTTTTT. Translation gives CASSNRATNEKLFF.

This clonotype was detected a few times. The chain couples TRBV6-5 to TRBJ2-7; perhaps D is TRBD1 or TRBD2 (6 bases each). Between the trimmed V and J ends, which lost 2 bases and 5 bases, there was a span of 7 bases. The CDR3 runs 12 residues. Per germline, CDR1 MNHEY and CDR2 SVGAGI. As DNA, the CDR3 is TGTGCCAGCAGTTACGGGGGGCACGAGCAGTACTTC. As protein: CASSYGGHEQYF.

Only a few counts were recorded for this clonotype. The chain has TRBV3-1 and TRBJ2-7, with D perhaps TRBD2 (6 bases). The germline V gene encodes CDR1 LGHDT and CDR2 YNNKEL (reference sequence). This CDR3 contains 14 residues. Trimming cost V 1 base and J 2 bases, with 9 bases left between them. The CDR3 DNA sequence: TGTGCCAGCAGCCAAGTAGCGGCCCCCTACGAGCAGTACTTC. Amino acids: CASSQVAAPYEQYF.

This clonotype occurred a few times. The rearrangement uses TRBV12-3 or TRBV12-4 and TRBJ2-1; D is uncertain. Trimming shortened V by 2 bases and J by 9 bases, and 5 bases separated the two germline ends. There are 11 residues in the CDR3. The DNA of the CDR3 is TGTGCCAGCAGTTTAATGGCTGAGCAGTTCTTC. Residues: CASSLMAEQFF.

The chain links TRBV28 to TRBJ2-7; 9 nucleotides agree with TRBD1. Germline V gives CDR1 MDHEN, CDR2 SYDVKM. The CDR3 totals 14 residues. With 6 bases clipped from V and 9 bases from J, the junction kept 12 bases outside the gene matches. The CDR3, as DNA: TGTGCCAGCAGGTCACCGGGACAGGGTACGAGGCAGTACTTC. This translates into CASRSPGQGTRQYF.

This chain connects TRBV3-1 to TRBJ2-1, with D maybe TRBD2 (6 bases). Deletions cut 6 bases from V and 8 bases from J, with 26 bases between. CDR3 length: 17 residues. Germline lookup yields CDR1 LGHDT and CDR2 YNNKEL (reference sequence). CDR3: CASRSGLSRPEGYEQFF. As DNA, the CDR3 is TGTGCCAGCAGATCGGGACTCTCCCGGCCCGAGGGATATGAGCAGTTCTTC.